The T cell receptor beta chain under discussion was sequenced for a study of CD8 T cells in ankylosing spondylitis. Study-wide findings and caveats: Made up of about eight highly homologous variants, a TCR beta motif appeared characteristic of ankylosing spondylitis blood. Disease-associated clones were reportedly significantly overrepresented in matched ankylosing spondylitis synovial fluid.

TCRdb re-called the 5' RACE reads through MiXCR, storing one row per CDR3 protein. The table includes about 540,000 distinct CDR3 sequences, about 13% detected once. In the case of this clonotype: Its antigen is not known.

V lost 4 bases and J lost 4; bases outside the gene matches: 6. Germline values: CDR1 SGHRS, CDR2 YFSETQ. The CDR3 sequence is 16 residues long. This TCR was sampled from a male donor with ankylosing spondylitis. The V and J genes are TRBV5-1 and TRBJ2-5, with 14 bases matching TRBD2. The sequenced material came from blood, either unsorted or a sorted T cell fraction (not recorded which). CDR3 DNA sequence: TGCGCCAGCAGCATGGGACTAGCGGGAGTGGTAGAGACCCAGTACTTC. As protein: CASSMGLAGVVETQYF.